What follows is one T cell receptor (beta chain) and its context. Its antigen is currently unknown. This entry is derived from a study of T cell responses to AZD1222 COVID-19 vaccine. Study conclusions and caveats: Most donors were white British, females outnumbered males, and clonal diversity was possibly underestimated. Repertoires were obtained only post-peak T cell response. Recipients of two AZD1222 doses showed rising Spike-specific TCR breadth and depth.

The data were produced by immunoSEQ multiplex PCR, yet TCRdb's version contains in-frame clones alone and is incomplete. The sample gives around 97,000 clones, approximately 88% of which show up once; 20% is in the top ten. V was cut by 0 bases and J by 5 bases, with 6 bases left in between. CDR3 length equals 13 residues. Germline V CDR1 and CDR2: SGDLS, YYNGEE. The TCR sequence derives from an adult in good health. The chain recombines TRBV9 with TRBJ2-1; D call uncertain. The source material was peripheral blood, sampled on day 0 of AZD1222 vaccination. CDR3 in DNA: TGTGCCAGCAGCGTAGCCGCGCACAATGAGCAGTTCTTC. Its protein product is CASSVAAHNEQFF.